The 29 T cell receptor beta chains presented below share a single source sample, sequenced in a study of T cells in Graves' hyperthyroidism and ophthalmopathy. Researchers took RNA transcripts and amplified the TCR beta CDR3 regions from them. HTBI primers were used for first-round RT-PCR of the TCR CDR3. TCRdb re-derived calls from the multiplex PCR reads in MiXCR, one entry per CDR3 protein. The sample includes 550,000 to 800,000 distinct CDR3 sequences, 16% of them seen just once. The sample consisted of blood. These receptors were taken from a man aged 18 to 30 with Graves' hyperthyroidism.

This clonotype was picked up a small number of times. J is TRBJ2-7 and V is TRBV12-3 or TRBV12-4, with TRBD2 matching 7 bases. The CDR3 is 15 amino acids. Trimming took 1 base from V and 1 from J; bases not matched to a gene: 4. CDR3 in amino acids: CASSLGGRISYEQYF. The CDR3 DNA is TGTGCCAGCAGTTTAGGCGGGAGAATATCCTACGAGCAGTACTTC.

Concerning this clonotype itself: One end of the junction is discordant with germline, which a read error may explain. The rearrangement uses TRBV28 and TRBJ2-7; D gene ambiguous. The CDR3 runs 20 residues. Looked up from germline, CDR1 is MDHEN and CDR2 is SYDVKM. CDR3 bases: TGTGCCAACAGTACCCTAAGGCAGGATCCCATAAGCCCAGGCCCCTACGAGCAGTACTTC. Protein product: CANSTLRQDPISPGPYEQYF.

This clonotype was picked up a small number of times. This chain links TRBV11-1 with TRBJ2-2; possible D gene TRBD1, 5 bases. The CDR3 totals 14 residues. CDR1 is SGHAT and CDR2 is FQDESV in the germline V gene (reference sequence). V lost 5 bases, J lost 4 bases, and 11 bases lay in between. The CDR3 coding sequence is TGTGCCAGCAGCCGTAGAGACAGCACCGGGGAGCTGTTTTTT. Residues: CASSRRDSTGELFF. The whole variable domain, remainder taken from reference TRBV11-1 and TRBJ2-2, is EAEVAQSPRYKITEKSQAVAFWCDPISGHATLYWYRQILGQGPELLVQFQDESVVDDSQLPKDRFSAERLKGVDSTLKIQPAELGDSAMYLCASSRRDSTGELFFGEGSRLTVL.

This clonotype appeared many times. V is TRBV11-2 and J is TRBJ2-5; 7 nucleotides align to TRBD1. This CDR3 contains 13 residues. The trim removed 8 bases at V and 5 bases at J, leaving 8 bases unmatched. The germline V gene encodes CDR1 SGHAT and CDR2 FQNNGV. The CDR3 loop reads CASSPDRAETQYF. The CDR3, as DNA: TGTGCCAGCTCACCCGACAGGGCGGAGACCCAGTACTTC.

In its sample, this clonotype was seen many times. The J gene is TRBJ2-5, the V gene TRBV2, with 9 bases matching TRBD1. The CDR3 loop spans 15 amino acids. Germline V CDR1 and CDR2: SNHLY, FYNNEI. The trim removed 5 bases at V and 5 bases at J, leaving 9 bases unmatched. CDR3 nucleotide sequence: TGTGCCAGCAGTACGGACAGGGGCAGCGGGGAGACCCAGTACTTC. It is translated as CASSTDRGSGETQYF.

Details on this clonotype: Relative to the germline gene, one junction end is altered; a read error may explain this. The chain combines TRBV12-3 or TRBV12-4 with TRBJ2-3, with a possible D match to TRBD1 (6 bases). The CDR3 length is 15 residues. In nucleotides, the CDR3 is TGTGCCACCAGTGGGGGCAGGGATAGCACAGATACGCAGTATTTT. Its translation is CATSGGRDSTDTQYF.

At least ten counts were recorded for this clonotype. In nucleotides, the CDR3 is TGTGCCAGCAGTTCCGCAAAGCCCGAGCAGTACTTC. Amino acids: CASSSAKPEQYF. The chain is built from TRBV12-3 or TRBV12-4 and TRBJ2-7; D uncertain. The V end lost 4 bases, the J end lost 6 bases, and 10 bases lay between the germline ends. The CDR3 extends over 12 amino acids.

J is TRBJ1-5 and V is TRBV7-9; D gene unclear. V was clipped by 2 bases and J by 1 base, with 3 bases between them. CDR1 is SEHNR, CDR2 FQNEAQ, per germline (reference sequence). The CDR3 is 13 residues long. CDR3 sequence (DNA): TGTGCCAGCAGCTTAATGAGCAATCAGCCCCAGCATTTT. As protein: CASSLMSNQPQHF.

To note about this clonotype: Being one base from a much bigger clone, this may be a read error. The rearrangement uses TRBV3-1 and TRBJ2-7, with D possibly being TRBD2 (6 bases). V shed 3 bases and J shed 9 bases, with 12 bases lying between them. The CDR3 has 12 amino acids. Germline CDR1 LGHDT, CDR2 YNNKEL (reference sequence). As DNA, the CDR3 is TGTGCCAGCAGCCAGGGGGGAGGCGGGCAGTACTTC. Protein sequence: CASSQGGGGQYF.

CDR3 sequence: CASNSGLQETQYF. The CDR3 DNA reads as TGTGCCAGCAACTCGGGACTACAAGAGACCCAGTACTTC. The chain joins TRBV2 to TRBJ2-5; 7 bases agree with TRBD2. Unmatched junction bases numbered 4, after V lost 7 bases and J lost 2 bases. The germline gives CDR1 SNHLY, CDR2 FYNNEI. This CDR3 has 13 amino acids.

In its sample, this clonotype was seen many times. The chain recombines TRBV28 with TRBJ2-1; possible D gene TRBD1, 6 bases. The CDR3 has 13 amino acids. The germline CDR1 and CDR2 sequences are MDHEN and SYDVKM. V was shortened by 6 bases and J by 4 bases, with 10 bases between the two germline ends. The CDR3 nucleotides are TGTGCCAGCAGATCACAGGGTTACAATGAGCAGTTCTTC. Amino acids: CASRSQGYNEQFF.

The chain uses TRBV7-2 and TRBJ1-4; D ambiguous. Looked up from germline, CDR1 is SGHTA and CDR2 is FQGNSA. This CDR3 region has 15 residues. Trimming stripped 2 bases from V and 2 bases from J, with 9 bases between. DNA for the CDR3: TGTGCCAGCAGCTTACTCGTCGGGACTAATGAAAAACTGTTTTTT. Translated, it gives CASSLLVGTNEKLFF. The full variable domain, rest sourced from reference TRBV7-2 and TRBJ1-4, is GAGVSQSPSNKVTEKGKDVELRCDPISGHTALYWYRQSLGQGLEFLIYFQGNSAPDKSGLPSDRFSAERTGGSVSTLTIQRTQQEDSAVYLCASSLLVGTNEKLFFGSGTQLSVL.

Note on this clonotype: One end of the junction is discordant with germline, which a read error may explain. This rearrangement joins TRBV6-2 or TRBV6-3 to TRBJ2-3; possibly TRBD2 for D (6 bases). Germline CDR1 MNHEY, CDR2 SVGEGT. This CDR3 spans 12 amino acids. The CDR3 DNA reads TGTGCCAGCAGGGACTACACAGATACGCGGTATTTT. Protein: CASRDYTDTRYF.

The rearrangement uses TRBV3-1 and TRBJ2-3; D is uncertain. CDR3 length equals 16 residues. V lost 0 bases and J 0 bases, leaving 10 bases between the germline ends. Germline loops: CDR1 LGHDT, CDR2 YNNKEL (reference sequence). Here the CDR3 reads CASSQDLWDSTDTQYF. DNA for the CDR3: TGTGCCAGCAGCCAAGATCTCTGGGATAGCACAGATACGCAGTATTTT.

The chain couples TRBV20-1 to TRBJ2-3; TRBD2 matches 13 bases. Trimming cost V 6 bases and J 3 bases; bases outside gene matches: 9. Germline CDR1 is DFQATT and CDR2 is SNEGSKA (reference sequence). This CDR3 is built from 16 residues. CDR3 sequence reads: CSATIGTSGMTDTQYF. The DNA of the CDR3 is TGCAGTGCCACTATCGGGACTAGCGGGATGACAGATACGCAGTATTTT.

This clonotype was observed a few times. V and J are TRBV9 and TRBJ1-1; D might be TRBD1 (5 bases). This CDR3 comprises 14 residues. Germline V CDR1 and CDR2: SGDLS, YYNGEE. V was pared by 0 bases and J by 4 bases, with 10 bases between. CDR3 DNA: TGTGCCAGCAGCGTAGGGGTTGGGGGCACTGAAGCTTTCTTT. Its translation: CASSVGVGGTEAFF.

The CDR3 sequence is CSARNTANNYGYTF. The CDR3 DNA reads as TGCAGTGCTAGGAACACTGCAAATAACTATGGCTACACCTTC. This chain links TRBV20-1 with TRBJ1-2, with D uncertain. V lost 3 bases, J lost 1 base, and 12 bases lay in between. Germline lookup yields CDR1 DFQATT and CDR2 SNEGSKA (reference sequence). The CDR3 loop spans 14 amino acids.

The rearrangement joins TRBV28 to TRBJ2-7; TRBD1 matches at 11 bases. Per germline, CDR1 MDHEN and CDR2 SYDVKM. The V segment lost 8 bases and the J segment 3 bases; nucleotides outside the gene matches: 9. This CDR3 is built from 15 residues. The chain's CDR3 is CASSYPGQGVYEQYF. As DNA, the CDR3 is TGTGCCAGCTCGTACCCGGGACAGGGGGTCTACGAGCAGTACTTC.

On this clonotype itself: The final CDR3 position lacks the conserved phenylalanine or tryptophan, pointing to a likely read error. The chain links TRBV9 to TRBJ1-3; D possibly corresponds to TRBD1 (6 bases). V was trimmed by 4 bases and J by 1 base, leaving 12 bases between them. This CDR3 spans 15 amino acids. Per germline, CDR1 SGDLS and CDR2 YYNGEE. CDR3 amino acids: CASSLRGASGNTIYY. The CDR3 DNA reads TGTGCCAGCAGCCTTCGGGGGGCGTCTGGAAACACCATATATTAT.

The chain uses TRBV24-1 and TRBJ2-5; D gene ambiguous. Per germline, CDR1 KGHDR and CDR2 SFDVKD. The CDR3 sequence is 15 residues long. V was shortened by 3 bases and J by 4 bases, with 14 bases between the two germline ends. The CDR3 loop is CATSDPGPGPETQYF. In DNA, the CDR3 is TGTGCCACCAGTGATCCTGGCCCAGGCCCAGAGACCCAGTACTTC.

The V gene is TRBV20-1, the J gene TRBJ2-7; 14 nucleotides align to TRBD2. Trimming removed 6 bases from V and 2 bases from J; junction bases left unmatched: 12. This CDR3 is built from 17 residues. In germline, CDR1 is DFQATT, CDR2 SNEGSKA (reference sequence). The CDR3 sequence is CSANGLAGGPNPYEQYF. CDR3 nucleotide sequence: TGCAGTGCCAACGGACTAGCGGGAGGCCCCAACCCCTACGAGCAGTACTTC.

This clonotype appeared many times. J is TRBJ2-1 and V is TRBV28, with no clear D. Germline assignment: CDR1 MDHEN and CDR2 SYDVKM. With 8 bases removed from V and 0 bases from J, the gap between germline ends came to 11 bases. The CDR3 loop spans 14 amino acids. For the CDR3, the DNA is TGTGCCAGCCGCCTCTCAAGCTCCTACAATGAGCAGTTCTTC. Its translation is CASRLSSSYNEQFF.

Regarding this clonotype: The junction departs from the called germline gene at one end, perhaps through a read error. The chain couples TRBV10-3 to TRBJ1-5, with a weak D call TRBD1 (6 bases). The CDR3 is made up of 16 amino acids. The V gene's germline CDR1 is ENHRY and CDR2 SYGVKD. In DNA, the CDR3 is TGTGCCATCAGCCAAGCCACAACAGGGCGCAATCAGCCCCGGCATTTT. Its protein product is CAISQATTGRNQPRHF.

This clonotype was seen a few times. The rearrangement links TRBV11-3 to TRBJ2-5; 8 bases align to TRBD2. The CDR3 is 14 amino acids. After removal of 5 bases from V and 1 base from J, the junction contained 3 bases not matched to a gene. Germline-derived CDR1 and CDR2 are SGHNT and YENEEA. The chain's CDR3 is CASSRSGVQETQYF. CDR3 coding DNA: TGTGCCAGCAGCCGTAGCGGGGTCCAAGAGACCCAGTACTTC.

This clonotype was seen many times. The chain uses TRBV7-9 and TRBJ2-1; TRBD2 is a possible D gene (5 bases). Trimming stripped 6 bases from V and 9 bases from J, with 18 bases between. The CDR3 length is 14 residues. Germline lookup yields CDR1 SEHNR and CDR2 FQNEAQ (reference sequence). CDR3 loop: CASRLTRPYSEQFF. Here the CDR3 DNA reads TGTGCCAGCAGACTTACTAGGCCCTATAGTGAGCAGTTCTTC.

This clonotype was seen ten or more times. This rearrangement joins TRBV20-1 to TRBJ2-7; D is unresolved. V lost 0 bases and J 1 base, leaving 10 bases between the germline ends. CDR1 and CDR2 from the germline V gene are DFQATT and SNEGSKA (reference sequence). The CDR3 totals 14 residues. CDR3 loop: CSARDRRTSYEQYF. CDR3 coding DNA: TGCAGTGCTAGAGATAGGCGGACGTCCTACGAGCAGTACTTC.

This clonotype was picked up many times. The J gene is TRBJ2-5, the V gene TRBV28; a possible D gene is TRBD2 (5 bases). This CDR3 is built from 14 residues. CDR1 is MDHEN and CDR2 is SYDVKM in the germline V gene. The V end lost 5 bases, the J end lost 5 bases, and 15 bases lay between the germline ends. This chain's CDR3 is CASSPVDRGETQYF. CDR3 coding DNA: TGTGCCAGCAGTCCCGTGGACCGCGGGGAGACCCAGTACTTC.

CDR3 in amino acids: CASSVRTGNNQPQHF. The CDR3 bases are TGTGCCAGTAGTGTACGGACAGGAAACAATCAGCCCCAGCATTTT. The chain carries TRBV19 and TRBJ1-5, with 7 bases aligning to TRBD1. Germline-derived CDR1 and CDR2 are LNHDA and SQIVND (reference sequence). This CDR3 has 15 amino acids. V shed 5 bases and J 3 bases; nucleotides not matched to a gene: 7.

This clonotype turned up a few times. This chain joins TRBV12-3 or TRBV12-4 and TRBJ2-7, with 10 bases fitting TRBD2. This CDR3 has 14 residues. V trimming: 7 bases; J trimming: 1 base; junction bases outside the gene matches: 4. CDR3 sequence reads: CASIAAGGSYEQYF. CDR3 nucleotides: TGTGCCAGCATAGCAGCGGGAGGGTCCTACGAGCAGTACTTC.